The sequence of this T cell receptor beta chain was determined in a study of blood T cell repertoires in COVID-19. CDR3 length: 15 amino acids. Germline values: CDR1 SGHKS, CDR2 YYEKEE (reference sequence). V lost 2 bases to trimming and J lost 1 base, with 12 bases between them. Method: immunoSEQ multiplex PCR; TCRdb's copy keeps in-frame clones and lacks some. The sample lists hundreds of thousands of clones, about 81% occurring once. Recruits, aged roughly 18 to 90 years, lived in 24 US areas. Source material: PBMCs or T cells enriched from blood (not recorded which). V is TRBV5-5 and J is TRBJ2-5, with a possible D match to TRBD1 (5 bases). The receptor's source is a young man with acute COVID-19. The CDR3 reads CASSFRLQGQETQYF. CDR3 in DNA: TGTGCCAGCAGCTTTCGCCTTCAGGGCCAAGAGACCCAGTACTTC.